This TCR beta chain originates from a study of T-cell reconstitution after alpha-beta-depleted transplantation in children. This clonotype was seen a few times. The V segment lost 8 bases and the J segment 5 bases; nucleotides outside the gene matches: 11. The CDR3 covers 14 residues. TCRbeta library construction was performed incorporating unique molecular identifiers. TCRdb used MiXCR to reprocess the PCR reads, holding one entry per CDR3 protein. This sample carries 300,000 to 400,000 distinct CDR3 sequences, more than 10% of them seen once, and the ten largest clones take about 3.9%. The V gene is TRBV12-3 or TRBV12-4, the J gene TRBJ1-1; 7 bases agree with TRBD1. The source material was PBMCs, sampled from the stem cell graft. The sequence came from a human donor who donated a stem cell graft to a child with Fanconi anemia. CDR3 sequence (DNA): TGTGCCAGCGCTCTTCGCTTACAGGGGACTGAAGCTTTCTTT. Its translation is CASALRLQGTEAFF.